This T cell receptor beta chain was recorded in a study of blood T cells in healthy people across ages. The use of a sample-barcoded 5' primer and a J-beta primer mix characterized a second PCR of roughly 6 to 12 cycles. A 12-random-nucleotide template-switch adaptor tagged each cDNA molecule. TCRdb recomputed calls from the 5' RACE reads with MiXCR, one row per CDR3 protein. The sample lists hundreds of thousands of distinct CDR3 sequences, approximately 30% occurring once. V gave up 4 bases and J gave up 1 base, with 10 bases separating them. This CDR3 has 15 amino acids. Germline CDR1 reads MDHEN; CDR2 reads SYDVKM. Per sample, a minimum of 6.5 million PBMCs were isolated.

The receptor comes from a woman aged 80 or over in good health. This chain uses TRBV28 with TRBJ2-2; perhaps TRBD2 as D (6 bases). Material for sequencing was blood. The CDR3 loop is CASSYPGVNTGELFF. DNA for the CDR3: TGTGCCAGCAGTTACCCGGGAGTGAACACCGGGGAGCTGTTTTTT.